These T cell receptor beta chains were read from a single sample in a study of PD-1 blockade in classical Hodgkin lymphoma. Repertoires were generated with immunoSEQ multiplex PCR, while TCRdb's copy carries only in-frame clones and drops some. The table lists about 21,000 clones, around four fifths of them singletons. The sample was CD8+ T cells from blood, taken before the fourth cycle of nivolumab. The receptors shown here come from a human donor with classical Hodgkin lymphoma. Both conserved end residues are trimmed from each CDR3.

V gene	J gene	CDR3 protein
TRBV7-9	TRBJ2-5	ASSPNDSQETQY
TRBV7-8	TRBJ1-4	ASSLETGEFEKLF
TRBV4-2	TRBJ2-1	ASSQEPPFSGADNEQF
TRBV28	TRBJ1-2	ASSPVGNILDRGGRGYT
TRBV20-1	TRBJ2-3	SAPSVDTQY
TRBV12-2	TRBJ1-4	ASRLATEISKGKLF
TRBV6-1	TRBJ2-7	ASSEVAEQY
TRBV19	TRBJ1-5	ASSMVGGVSNQPQH
TRBV2	TRBJ1-2	ASRGDGYT
TRBV7-2	TRBJ1-5	ARRGRTKYSNQPQH
TRBV5-1	TRBJ2-7	ASSWGRDYEQY
TRBV7-9	TRBJ2-7	ASSLTGTEGYEQY
TRBV9	TRBJ1-2	ASSVGEGGYGYT
TRBV18	TRBJ1-5	ASSPDREGHYSNQPQH
TRBV9	TRBJ2-1	ASSGLAGASYNEQF
TRBV6-6	TRBJ2-7	ASSLQVSYEQY
TRBV5-5	TRBJ1-2	ASSFRRQQGNYGYT
TRBV5-8	TRBJ1-2	ASSLVGGTDYGYT
TRBV4-3	TRBJ1-2	ASSQDRAGSYGYT
TRBV14	TRBJ2-1	ASSLGTTNEQF
TRBV9	TRBJ2-7	ASSVASSYEQY
TRBV6-5	TRBJ2-7	ASSTGTFNYEQY
TRBV5-4	TRBJ2-2	ASSFNGGLFTGELF
TRBV9	TRBJ1-2	ASSVDSGGSNYGYT
TRBV9	TRBJ2-3	AGTGSPGADTQY
TRBV29-1	TRBJ1-2	SVEPPNYGYT
TRBV9	TRBJ1-5	ASSPGTGVEWPQH
TRBV30	TRBJ1-4	AWSAGVGDEKLF
TRBV4-1	TRBJ1-4	ASGRGDNEKLF
TRBV5-1	TRBJ2-5	ASSSGLAGDQETQY
TRBV2	TRBJ1-2	ASSDEQRYGYT
TRBV6-4	TRBJ2-7	ANPTYYEQY
TRBV27	TRBJ1-5	ASSLRASNQPQH
TRBV9	TRBJ2-7	ASSVDGRTGVEQY
TRBV6-1	TRBJ2-7	ASSVRGLEQY
TRBV29-1	TRBJ1-1	SVAGEAF